A single sample gave rise to the 21 T cell receptor beta chains below, sequenced in a study of blood T cells in healthy people across ages. Primed by a sample-barcoded 5' primer and a J-beta primer mix, a second PCR proceeded for roughly 6 to 12 cycles. Each CDR3 protein is one row after TCRdb ran MiXCR on the 5' RACE reads. The top ten hold around an eighth of the sample, which has roughly 930,000 distinct CDR3 sequences, around 49% seen once. The sample taken for sequencing was blood. The origin of the receptors is a man between 25 and 39 years old in good health.

This clonotype has just one count. Sequence at one end of the junction differs from germline and may be a read error. The rearrangement joins TRBV28 to TRBJ2-7, with D perhaps matching TRBD1 (6 bases). Germline CDR1 and CDR2: MDHEN and SYDVKM. CDR3 size: 12 residues. The CDR3 DNA reads as TGTACCAGCTCACGCAGGGGCTATGAGCAGTACTTC. Amino acids: CTSSRRGYEQYF.

The J gene is TRBJ2-7, the V gene TRBV3-1; tentative D call: TRBD1 (6 bases). The CDR3 consists of 12 residues. Germline V gene sequence: CDR1 LGHDT, CDR2 YNNKEL (reference sequence). V was cut by 1 base and J by 10 bases, with 11 bases left in between. The CDR3 DNA reads TGTGCCAGCAGCCAAGCATGGACAGTTCAGTACTTC. Amino acids: CASSQAWTVQYF.

This clonotype occurred a few times. In DNA form, the CDR3 reads TGTGCCAGCAGTGGGAAGACCCCTTGGGATGGCTACACCTTC. Translated: CASSGKTPWDGYTF. The rearrangement uses TRBV2 and TRBJ1-2; D unresolved. CDR3 length: 14 amino acids. V was clipped by 4 bases and J by 6 bases, with 15 bases between them. From germline, CDR1 is SNHLY and CDR2 FYNNEI. Using reference TRBV2 and TRBJ1-2 for the parts outside the CDR3, the full variable domain is EPEVTQTPSHQVTQMGQEVILRCVPISNHLYFYWYRQILGQKVEFLVSFYNNEISEKSEIFDDQFSVERPDGSNFTLKIRSTKLEDSAMYFCASSGKTPWDGYTFGSGTRLTVV.

The rearrangement joins TRBV10-3 to TRBJ2-1; D uncertain. CDR3 length: 14 amino acids. Germline CDR1 ENHRY, CDR2 SYGVKD. Trimming cost V 0 bases and J 5 bases, with 8 bases left between them. DNA for the CDR3: TGTGCCATCAGTGAGTCTCAGAACCACAATGAGCAGTTCTTC. Protein: CAISESQNHNEQFF.

A word on this clonotype: A much bigger clone sits one base away, suggesting this may be a read error. J is TRBJ2-1 and V is TRBV20-1; 9 nucleotides agree with TRBD2. The CDR3 sequence is 17 residues long. Germline CDR1 DFQATT, CDR2 SNEGSKA (reference sequence). The CDR3 loop is CSAGDLGLAGPYNEQFF. The DNA of the CDR3 is TGCAGTGCTGGAGATCTCGGGCTAGCGGGGCCCTACAATGAGCAGTTCTTC.

The CDR3 bases are TGTGCCAGCAGTAACTGGAGCTCCTACGAGCAGTACTTC. Its protein is CASSNWSSYEQYF. The rearrangement joins TRBV6-1 to TRBJ2-7; D is unclear. The ends were cut back, 5 bases at V and 0 bases at J, with 8 bases in the middle. Per germline, CDR1 MNHNS and CDR2 SASEGT. The CDR3 has 13 residues.

The V and J genes are TRBV3-1 and TRBJ1-1, with D maybe TRBD1 (6 bases). The CDR3 length is 14 residues. V lost 1 base and J lost 1, with 7 bases in between. Germline assignment: CDR1 LGHDT and CDR2 YNNKEL (reference sequence). In DNA form, the CDR3 reads TGTGCCAGCAGCCAAGGGACAGAGAACACTGAAGCTTTCTTT. Its translation is CASSQGTENTEAFF.

The chain carries TRBV4-3 and TRBJ2-3, with 9 nucleotides matching TRBD1. The junction had 7 bases not matched to a gene; V was cut back by 0 bases and J by 3 bases. This CDR3 contains 17 residues. Germline V CDR1 and CDR2: LGHNA, YSLEER. The CDR3 spells CASSQELPGQGTDTQYF. CDR3 in DNA: TGCGCCAGCAGCCAAGAGTTACCGGGACAGGGTACAGATACGCAGTATTTT.

This clonotype was counted only a few times. This chain connects TRBV24-1 to TRBJ2-6; D call uncertain. The ends were cut back, 3 bases at V and 2 bases at J, with 10 bases in the middle. The CDR3 is 16 residues long. In germline, CDR1 is KGHDR, CDR2 SFDVKD. CDR3 sequence: CATSDPNGAGANVLTF. For the CDR3, the DNA is TGTGCCACCAGTGATCCTAATGGAGCTGGGGCCAACGTCCTGACTTTC.

This chain uses TRBV29-1 with TRBJ2-1; 8 bases line up with TRBD1. Trimming took 3 bases from V and 0 from J; bases not matched to a gene: 22. Germline V gene data show CDR1 as SQVTM and CDR2 as ANQGSEA. The CDR3 loop spans 21 amino acids. CDR3 nucleotide sequence: TGCAGCGTTGAGTTCCTTGCCCGGGACAGGTCAATCTCCCTCTCCTACAATGAGCAGTTCTTC. Encoded protein: CSVEFLARDRSISLSYNEQFF.

The V and J genes are TRBV12-3 or TRBV12-4 and TRBJ1-2; D gene unclear. There are 12 residues in the CDR3. V was trimmed by 3 bases and J by 7 bases, leaving 9 bases between them. The CDR3 protein is CASSLGWSGYTF. In DNA, the CDR3 is TGTGCCAGCAGTTTGGGGTGGTCTGGCTACACCTTC.

This clonotype showed up just once. A read error may account for a junction end that differs from germline. The V and J genes are TRBV9 and TRBJ2-3, with no clear D. CDR1 and CDR2 (germline): SGDLS, YYNGEE. The CDR3 sequence is 13 residues long. Here the CDR3 DNA reads TGTGCCGGCAGTCAAGCTAGCACAGATACGCAGTATTTT. As protein: CAGSQASTDTQYF.

The chain employs TRBV7-6 and TRBJ2-1, with 7 bases fitting TRBD1. Per the germline V gene, CDR1 is SGHVS and CDR2 is FNYEAQ. The CDR3 runs 15 residues. V shed 8 bases and J 0 bases; nucleotides not matched to a gene: 7. CDR3 residues: CASLGQGDSYNEQFF. The CDR3 coding sequence is TGTGCCAGCCTAGGCCAGGGGGACTCCTACAATGAGCAGTTCTTC.

The DNA of the CDR3 is TGTGCCAGCAGCTCCCTTTTGGGGACTAGCGGGGGAGACACAGATACGCAGTATTTT. This encodes CASSSLLGTSGGDTDTQYF. The chain has TRBV7-9 and TRBJ2-3, with 14 bases aligning to TRBD2. Germline CDR1 and CDR2: SEHNR and FQNEAQ (reference sequence). V trimming: 4 bases; J trimming: 2 bases; junction bases outside the gene matches: 11. The CDR3 contains 19 residues.

This rearrangement joins TRBV28 to TRBJ2-7; no definite D call. The end of the DNA aligns better with TRBJ2-5, so the J call may be wrong. Germline V gene data show CDR1 as MDHEN and CDR2 as SYDVKM. The CDR3 has 14 residues. The CDR3 nucleotides are TGTGCCAGCAGCCCTGTAGTCCCGACCGCGACCCAGTACTTC. Translated, it gives CASSPVVPTATQYF.

This clonotype was observed a few times. The genes are TRBV29-1 and TRBJ1-2; possible D gene TRBD1, 5 bases. CDR1 and CDR2 (germline): SQVTM, ANQGSEA. The CDR3 has 14 residues. V was shortened by 2 bases and J by 4 bases, with 14 bases between the two germline ends. The CDR3 region has the DNA TGCAGCGTTGAACTTTGGGCAGGGCCCTATGGCTACACCTTC. This codes for CSVELWAGPYGYTF.

The chain couples TRBV4-3 to TRBJ1-4, with D uncertain. The CDR3 sequence is 15 residues long. Germline assignment: CDR1 LGHNA and CDR2 YSLEER. V gave up 1 base and J gave up 8 bases, with 14 bases separating them. Here the CDR3 reads CASSQGSLRGEKLFF. CDR3 coding DNA: TGCGCCAGCAGCCAAGGCAGCCTCCGGGGAGAAAAACTGTTTTTT.

This clonotype was seen only a few times. The V call is TRBV27, the J call TRBJ1-1; 9 nucleotides line up with TRBD1. Trimming at V came to 3 bases and at J to 4 bases, leaving 3 bases not matched to a gene. The CDR3 runs 14 residues. Germline CDR1 MNHEY, CDR2 SMNVEV (reference sequence). Here the CDR3 DNA reads TGTGCCAGCAGTTTCGACAGGGGGGGCACTGAAGCTTTCTTT. Its protein product is CASSFDRGGTEAFF.

The gene calls are TRBV25-1 and TRBJ1-4; 7 nucleotides match TRBD1. V shed 5 bases, J shed 7 bases, and the junction held 7 bases outside the gene matches. Germline loops: CDR1 MGHDK, CDR2 SYGVNS. CDR3 length: 14 amino acids. The DNA of the CDR3 is TGTGCCAGCAGTACTAGGGGGCAGGGTGAAAAACTGTTTTTT. Translated: CASSTRGQGEKLFF.

This rearrangement joins TRBV7-8 to TRBJ1-1, with TRBD1 matching over 7 bases. CDR3 length: 14 amino acids. The J segment lost 2 bases and the V segment lost 7 bases, leaving 7 bases of the junction unmatched. Per germline, CDR1 SGHVS and CDR2 FQNEAQ. CDR3: CASKTGTVNTEAFF. The CDR3 DNA reads as TGTGCCAGCAAAACCGGGACAGTTAACACTGAAGCTTTCTTT.

This clonotype was seen just once. The chain combines TRBV5-1 with TRBJ2-1; D remains unclear. CDR1 is SGHRS, CDR2 YFSETQ, per germline. The CDR3 consists of 16 residues. Trimming removed 4 bases at V and 2 bases at J, with 16 bases between. The CDR3 coding sequence is TGCGCCAGCAGCCCCCTGGGTCAGGACGCCTACAATGAGCAGTTCTTC. Encoded protein: CASSPLGQDAYNEQFF. The full variable domain, with the rest looked up from reference TRBV5-1 and TRBJ2-1, is KAGVTQTPRYLIKTRGQQVTLSCSPISGHRSVSWYQQTPGQGLQFLFEYFSETQRNKGNFPGRFSGRQFSNSRSEMNVSTLELGDSALYLCASSPLGQDAYNEQFFGPGTRLTVL.